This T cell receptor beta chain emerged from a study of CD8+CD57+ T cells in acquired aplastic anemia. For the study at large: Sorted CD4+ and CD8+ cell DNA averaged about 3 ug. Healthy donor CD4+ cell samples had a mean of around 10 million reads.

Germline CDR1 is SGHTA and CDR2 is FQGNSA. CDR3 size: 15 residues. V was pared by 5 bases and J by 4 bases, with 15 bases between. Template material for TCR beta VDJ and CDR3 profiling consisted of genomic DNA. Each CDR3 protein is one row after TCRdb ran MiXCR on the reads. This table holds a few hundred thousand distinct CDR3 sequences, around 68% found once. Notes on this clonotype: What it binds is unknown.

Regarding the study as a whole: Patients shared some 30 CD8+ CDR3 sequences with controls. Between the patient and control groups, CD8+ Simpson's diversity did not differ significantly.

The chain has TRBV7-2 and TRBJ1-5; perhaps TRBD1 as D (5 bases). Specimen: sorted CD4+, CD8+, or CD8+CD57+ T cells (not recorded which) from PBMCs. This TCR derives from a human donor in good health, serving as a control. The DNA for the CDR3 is TGTGCCAGCAGCACGGGACGGGAGAGGAATCAGCCCCAGCATTTT. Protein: CASSTGRERNQPQHF.